The 21 T cell receptor beta chains listed next were all sequenced from one sample in a study of identical twins. Each CDR3 protein gets one entry after TCRdb re-called the 5' RACE reads with MiXCR. The sample shows about 340,000 distinct CDR3 sequences, roughly 12% of them seen only once. The data also belong to a second study, concerning yellow fever vaccine responses in identical twins.

Sequencing used CD8+ T cells sorted from blood. The receptors originated from a woman aged 18 to 35 in good health.

This rearrangement joins TRBV19 to TRBJ2-2; D unclear. The CDR3 totals 12 residues. Per germline, CDR1 LNHDA and CDR2 SQIVND (reference sequence). The V gene lost 6 bases and the J gene lost 6 bases, with 8 bases spanning the gap. CDR3 sequence reads: CASRWGAGELFF. CDR3 nucleotide sequence: TGTGCCAGTAGGTGGGGTGCCGGGGAGCTGTTTTTT.

The chain has TRBV5-6 and TRBJ2-7; 7 bases agree with TRBD2. CDR3 length equals 14 residues. V dropped 0 bases and J dropped 8; count of bases not matched to a gene: 8. The germline V gene encodes CDR1 SGHDT and CDR2 YYEEEE. The CDR3 loop reads CASSLALAIDKQYF. CDR3 nucleotides: TGTGCCAGCAGCTTGGCACTAGCGATCGACAAGCAGTACTTC. Full variable domain (rest looked up from reference TRBV5-6 and TRBJ2-7): DAGVTQSPTHLIKTRGQQVTLRCSPKSGHDTVSWYQQALGQGPQFIFQYYEEEERQRGNFPDRFSGHQFPNYSSELNVNALLLGDSALYLCASSLALAIDKQYFGPGTRLTVT.

The chain is built from TRBV29-1 and TRBJ2-4; D gene ambiguous. Trimming pared 1 base from V and 1 base from J, leaving 17 bases between. The CDR3 is 17 residues long. CDR1 and CDR2 (germline): SQVTM, ANQGSEA. The CDR3 DNA reads as TGCAGCGTTGAAGGGCCCGCTTCCAAAGGTGCCAAAAACATTCAGTACTTC. Translation: CSVEGPASKGAKNIQYF.

This clonotype was seen a few times. V is TRBV9 and J is TRBJ1-1, with unresolved D. The CDR3 contains 13 residues. CDR1 is SGDLS, CDR2 YYNGEE, per germline. Trimming pared 3 bases from V and 0 bases from J, leaving 6 bases between. CDR3 in DNA: TGTGCCAGCAGCGCCGCGGTGAACACTGAAGCTTTCTTT. It yields the protein CASSAAVNTEAFF.

This clonotype was recorded a few times. This sequence joins TRBV4-1 and TRBJ2-7; D may be TRBD2 (5 bases). The germline CDR1 and CDR2 sequences are MGHRA and YSYEKL. This CDR3 has 14 amino acids. V dropped 0 bases and J dropped 7 bases, with 13 bases sitting between them. The CDR3 region is CASSQEARAGEQYF. In nucleotides, the CDR3 is TGCGCCAGCAGCCAAGAGGCTAGGGCGGGTGAGCAGTACTTC.

The gene calls are TRBV20-1 and TRBJ2-7, with 7 nucleotides matching TRBD1. CDR1 and CDR2 from the germline V gene are DFQATT and SNEGSKA (reference sequence). This CDR3 spans 17 amino acids. CDR3: CCARGVGLDRDPYEQYV. CDR3 DNA sequence: TGCTGTGCTAGAGGAGTTGGGTTAGACAGGGACCCCTACGAGCAGTACGTC.

This clonotype came up many times. The rearrangement uses TRBV7-9 and TRBJ1-2; D not resolved. This CDR3 contains 14 residues. CDR1 SEHNR and CDR2 FQNEAQ come from the germline V gene (reference sequence). Trimming took 9 bases from V and 8 from J, leaving 22 bases between them. The CDR3 DNA reads TGTGCCAGTACCCGAGAGAGGGAAGTGCAAGGCTACACCTTC. This translates into CASTREREVQGYTF.

The chain carries TRBV11-2 and TRBJ2-7, with 7 nucleotides matching TRBD1. The V segment lost 0 bases and the J segment 1 base; nucleotides outside the gene matches: 3. The germline V gene encodes CDR1 SGHAT and CDR2 FQNNGV. The CDR3 extends over 15 amino acids. The CDR3 region is CASSLDLTGSYEQYV. CDR3 DNA sequence: TGTGCCAGCAGCTTAGACTTGACAGGGTCCTACGAGCAGTACGTC.

The chain carries TRBV20-1 and TRBJ2-1; D is unresolved. The ends were cut back, 0 bases at V and 3 bases at J, with 15 bases in the middle. The CDR3 is 16 residues long. Germline values: CDR1 DFQATT, CDR2 SNEGSKA (reference sequence). Written as DNA, the CDR3 is TGCAGTGCTAGAGATGTTAGTGGGCCGAACTACAATGAGCAGTTCTTC. Its translation: CSARDVSGPNYNEQFF.

This chain connects TRBV27 to TRBJ2-7, with no clear D. CDR1 is MNHEY, CDR2 SMNVEV, per germline (reference sequence). The CDR3 consists of 15 residues. The V and J ends lost 4 bases and 4 bases respectively, with 17 bases between them. The CDR3 bases are TGTGCCAGCAGTTCCCGGCTCTGGCGCAGATACGAGCAGTACTTC. It encodes CASSSRLWRRYEQYF.

This sequence joins TRBV3-1 and TRBJ2-7, with 10 bases aligning to TRBD2. Germline trimming cut 0 bases from V and 2 bases from J; bases unmatched to any gene: 4. CDR1 and CDR2 (germline): LGHDT, YNNKEL (reference sequence). The CDR3 is made up of 16 amino acids. The DNA for the CDR3 is TGTGCCAGCAGCCAAGATCGCAGCGGGAGGGCCTACGAGCAGTACTTC. It yields the protein CASSQDRSGRAYEQYF.

This clonotype has just a few counts. The chain joins TRBV12-3 or TRBV12-4 to TRBJ2-6; D is ambiguous. Trimming pared 5 bases from V and 4 bases from J, leaving 3 bases between. The CDR3 totals 12 residues. The CDR3 loop reads CASSRGANVLTF. The CDR3 nucleotides read TGTGCCAGCAGTAGAGGGGCCAACGTCCTGACTTTC.

This clonotype was counted at least ten times. The chain recombines TRBV12-3 or TRBV12-4 with TRBJ2-3; possibly TRBD1 for D (5 bases). Trimming removed 5 bases at V and 1 base at J, with 7 bases between. The CDR3 has 13 residues. The CDR3 sequence: CASSETGTDTQYF. The CDR3 DNA reads as TGTGCCAGCAGTGAGACAGGCACAGATACGCAGTATTTT.

The chain carries TRBV10-1 and TRBJ2-1; 9 bases match TRBD2. The germline V gene encodes CDR1 WNHNN and CDR2 SYGVQD (reference sequence). V gave up 3 bases and J gave up 8 bases; unmatched junction bases: 11. The CDR3 has 16 amino acids. The CDR3 nucleotides read TGCGCCAGCAGTGAAGGCGGGAGGGCCAATTCCTATGAGCAGTTCTTC. Translating it yields CASSEGGRANSYEQFF.

J is TRBJ2-7 and V is TRBV29-1; 7 bases are shared with TRBD2. CDR1 is SQVTM and CDR2 is ANQGSEA in the germline V gene. CDR3 length: 14 residues. V shed 5 bases and J 0 bases; nucleotides not matched to a gene: 7. For the CDR3, the DNA is TGCAGCGTTTCCGGGACTAACAGCTCCTACGAGCAGTACTTC. As protein: CSVSGTNSSYEQYF.

This clonotype was found a few times. V and J are TRBV9 and TRBJ2-5; 7 bases align to TRBD2. CDR1 SGDLS and CDR2 YYNGEE come from the germline V gene. V lost 4 bases and J lost 5; bases outside the gene matches: 11. This CDR3 contains 15 residues. The CDR3 spells CASSQAGIPRETQYF. The DNA of the CDR3 is TGTGCCAGCAGCCAAGCGGGGATACCTCGGGAGACCCAGTACTTC.

This clonotype was detected ten times or more. The chain links TRBV10-2 to TRBJ1-1, with D possibly matching TRBD1 (5 bases). The germline V gene encodes CDR1 WSHSY and CDR2 SAAADI. This CDR3 is built from 12 residues. Trimming took 6 bases from V and 3 from J, leaving 8 bases between them. For the CDR3, the DNA is TGCGCCAGCAGACTGGGGGACACTGAAGCTTTCTTT. It codes for CASRLGDTEAFF.

The chain has TRBV9 and TRBJ2-1, with D perhaps TRBD1 or TRBD2 (5 bases each). Germline loops: CDR1 SGDLS, CDR2 YYNGEE. This CDR3 spans 14 amino acids. The ends were cut back, 3 bases at V and 12 bases at J, with 19 bases in the middle. The CDR3 coding sequence is TGTGCCAGCAGCGCCTATGGGACCACCCAAGGGCAGTTCTTC. This codes for CASSAYGTTQGQFF.

A few counts support this clonotype. The chain couples TRBV12-3 or TRBV12-4 to TRBJ2-1; 10 bases line up with TRBD1. Unmatched junction bases numbered 6, after V lost 1 base and J lost 6 bases. The length of the CDR3 is 16 residues. In nucleotides, the CDR3 is TGTGCCAGCAGTTTAGGCGGACAGGGGGTTATCAATGAGCAGTTCTTC. This translates into CASSLGGQGVINEQFF.

This clonotype was counted a few times. The J gene is TRBJ1-1, the V gene TRBV7-8; unclear D gene. The V gene lost 5 bases and the J gene lost 9 bases, with 10 bases spanning the gap. The CDR3 length is 11 residues. Per germline, CDR1 SGHVS and CDR2 FQNEAQ. In DNA form, the CDR3 reads TGTGCCAGCAGCGTGGACCCCAAAGCTTTCTTT. Translated: CASSVDPKAFF. The full variable domain, its missing parts supplied by reference TRBV7-8 and TRBJ1-1, is GAGVSQSPRYKVAKRGQDVALRCDPISGHVSLFWYQQALGQGPEFLTYFQNEAQLDKSGLPSDRFFAERPEGSVSTLKIQRTQQEDSAVYLCASSVDPKAFFGQGTRLTVV.

The V gene is TRBV7-9, the J gene TRBJ2-1, with D possibly being TRBD1 or TRBD2 (5 bases each). The length of the CDR3 is 13 residues. In germline, CDR1 is SEHNR, CDR2 FQNEAQ (reference sequence). Trimming shortened V by 5 bases and J by 6 bases, and 11 bases separated the two germline ends. The CDR3 sequence is CASSPRDGNEQFF. Here the CDR3 DNA reads TGTGCCAGCAGCCCCCGGGACGGCAATGAGCAGTTCTTC. The full variable domain, completed using reference TRBV7-9 and TRBJ2-1, is DTGVSQNPRHKITKRGQNVTFRCDPISEHNRLYWYRQTLGQGPEFLTYFQNEAQLEKSRLLSDRFSAERPKGSFSTLEIQRTEQGDSAMYLCASSPRDGNEQFFGPGTRLTVL.